Shown below are 27 T cell receptor beta chains from a single sample sequenced in a study of T-cell reconstitution after alpha-beta-depleted transplantation in children. A library of TCRbeta sequences, prepared with unique molecular identifiers, was generated. TCRdb fed the PCR reads into MiXCR, producing one record per CDR3 protein. In the table there are under 250,000 distinct CDR3 sequences, 20% to 30% of which are singletons. Sample: PBMCs, mostly from graft donor cells, taken 360 days after TCRalphabeta/CD19-depleted stem cell transplant. The receptors here all came from a female patient aged 2 to 10 who had a stem cell transplant for congenital amegakaryocytic thrombocytopenia, so the T cells may come from the graft donor.

V usage is TRBV5-1 and J usage is TRBJ2-7; 9 nucleotides match TRBD1. After removal of 3 bases from V and 3 bases from J, the junction contained 10 bases not matched to a gene. CDR3 length equals 16 residues. Germline CDR1 SGHRS, CDR2 YFSETQ. CDR3 loop: CASSSWGTGFSYEQYF. The CDR3 nucleotides are TGCGCCAGCAGCTCATGGGGGACAGGGTTCAGCTACGAGCAGTACTTC.

The sample holds a few counts of this clonotype. This chain joins TRBV12-3 or TRBV12-4 and TRBJ2-5; TRBD1 is a possible D gene (5 bases). This CDR3 has 13 amino acids. V was clipped by 3 bases and J by 4 bases, with 9 bases between them. This CDR3 is CASSLDTTETQYF. The CDR3, as DNA: TGTGCCAGCAGTTTGGACACTACAGAGACCCAGTACTTC.

In DNA form, the CDR3 reads TGTGCCAGCAGTGGGGGACCGGTTTTTTACGAGCAGTACTTC. Amino acids: CASSGGPVFYEQYF. The chain is built from TRBV12-3 or TRBV12-4 and TRBJ2-7, with D perhaps TRBD1 or TRBD2 (5 bases each). Trimming shortened V by 5 bases and J by 4 bases, and 15 bases separated the two germline ends. The CDR3 covers 14 residues.

A few counts support this clonotype. DNA of the CDR3: TGTGCCAGCAGCCCCGGGAGTACACTTTACGAGCAGTACTTC. This codes for CASSPGSTLYEQYF. V is TRBV9 and J is TRBJ2-7, with a weak D call TRBD2 (6 bases). In germline, CDR1 is SGDLS, CDR2 YYNGEE. The CDR3 consists of 14 residues. Trimming removed 4 bases at V and 4 bases at J, with 15 bases between.

CDR3 DNA sequence: TGCGCCAGCAGCGGTGGATTCGCGGGCTCCTACGAGCAGTACTTC. The encoded protein is CASSGGFAGSYEQYF. The chain is built from TRBV5-1 and TRBJ2-7; D is possibly TRBD2 (5 bases). V gave up 4 bases and J gave up 0 bases, with 14 bases separating them. The germline gives CDR1 SGHRS, CDR2 YFSETQ. The CDR3 totals 15 residues.

This clonotype was counted once. The chain has TRBV5-4 and TRBJ2-6; D gene ambiguous. Between the trimmed V and J ends, which lost 4 bases and 3 bases, there was a span of 11 bases. This CDR3 is built from 15 residues. CDR1 and CDR2 (germline): SGHNT, YYREEE (reference sequence). Here the CDR3 reads CASSPTGGGANVLTF. The CDR3 coding sequence is TGTGCCAGCAGCCCGACGGGCGGTGGGGCCAACGTCCTGACTTTC.

This rearrangement joins TRBV13 to TRBJ1-1; TRBD1 matches at 7 bases. With V trimmed by 3 bases and J by 1 base, 11 bases remained unmatched. CDR1 PRHDT and CDR2 FYEKMQ come from the germline V gene (reference sequence). The CDR3 has 17 residues. The DNA of the CDR3 is TGTGCCAGCAGCTTCTCTCTCCCACGGACAGGGAACACTGAAGCTTTCTTT. Amino acid sequence: CASSFSLPRTGNTEAFF.

This clonotype was detected only a few times. The V and J genes are TRBV19 and TRBJ2-1; D may correspond to TRBD1 or TRBD2 (5 bases each). The CDR3 has 16 residues. In germline, CDR1 is LNHDA, CDR2 SQIVND (reference sequence). V was clipped by 2 bases and J by 4 bases, with 15 bases between them. CDR3 sequence: CASSIFGMGEYNEQFF. CDR3 in DNA: TGTGCCAGTAGTATATTCGGAATGGGGGAATACAATGAGCAGTTCTTC.

The chain combines TRBV15 with TRBJ1-6; unclear D gene. Germline V gene data show CDR1 as LNHNV and CDR2 as YYDKDF (reference sequence). The CDR3 extends over 17 amino acids. The germline V and J ends were trimmed by 1 base and 9 bases, with 19 bases remaining between them. This CDR3 reads CATSRVRRPLGGSPLHF. The CDR3, as DNA: TGTGCCACCAGCAGAGTAAGACGGCCGCTTGGAGGTTCACCCCTCCACTTT.

The genes are TRBV6-1 and TRBJ1-4; no definite D call. This CDR3 has 14 amino acids. Per the germline V gene, CDR1 is MNHNS and CDR2 is SASEGT. V shed 6 bases and J shed 6 bases, with 14 bases lying between them. This CDR3 reads CASSFLGPDEKLFF. CDR3 nucleotide sequence: TGTGCCAGCAGCTTCCTAGGCCCGGATGAAAAACTGTTTTTT.

This clonotype was detected only a few times. The chain combines TRBV20-1 with TRBJ2-7; D is perhaps TRBD2 (6 bases). Deletions cut 1 base from V and 0 bases from J, with 10 bases between. Germline loops: CDR1 DFQATT, CDR2 SNEGSKA (reference sequence). The CDR3 runs 14 residues. Written as DNA, the CDR3 is TGCAGTGCTAGAGGGGGACTGGCCTCCTACGAGCAGTACTTC. Protein product: CSARGGLASYEQYF.

The gene calls are TRBV5-1 and TRBJ1-4; D is unresolved. This CDR3 region has 12 residues. CDR1 is SGHRS and CDR2 is YFSETQ in the germline V gene. Trimming shortened V by 4 bases and J by 14 bases, and 15 bases separated the two germline ends. The CDR3 DNA is TGCGCCAGCAGCCCCGAAGGTTCGAGTCTGTTTTTT. Protein product: CASSPEGSSLFF.

Remarks on this clonotype: Because it lacks the conserved phenylalanine or tryptophan at the end, this CDR3 is likely a read error. The DNA is left out, because the CDR3 cannot be placed on it with certainty; the CDR3 is given as TCRdb lists it. This chain joins TRBV20-1 and TRBJ2-7; the table's TRBD2 call for D was not verified on the DNA. Germline loops: CDR1 DFQATT, CDR2 SNEGSKA (reference sequence). The CDR3 has 12 amino acids, counting both end residues. CDR3 region: CSARETSGRSGL.

There are a few counts of this clonotype. The chain links TRBV5-1 to TRBJ2-3; 13 nucleotides align to TRBD2. This CDR3 region has 17 residues. Germline V gene data show CDR1 as SGHRS and CDR2 as YFSETQ. The junction had 3 bases not matched to a gene; V was cut back by 0 bases and J by 2 bases. The CDR3 protein is CASSLAGLAGITDTQYF. As DNA, the CDR3 is TGCGCCAGCAGCTTGGCGGGACTAGCGGGAATCACAGATACGCAGTATTTT.

V usage is TRBV15 and J usage is TRBJ2-7; TRBD1 is a possible D gene (5 bases). This CDR3 region has 13 residues. V was cut by 1 base and J by 2 bases, with 6 bases left in between. The germline gives CDR1 LNHNV, CDR2 YYDKDF (reference sequence). CDR3 sequence (DNA): TGTGCCACCAGCAGAGGACAGCCCTACGAGCAGTACTTC. It translates to CATSRGQPYEQYF.

This chain uses TRBV10-3 with TRBJ2-1; 7 positions agree with TRBD2. The trim removed 8 bases at V and 6 bases at J, leaving 13 bases unmatched. Germline V CDR1 and CDR2: ENHRY, SYGVKD. The CDR3 totals 15 residues. This chain's CDR3 is CAIRESASGFNEQFF. CDR3 in DNA: TGTGCCATCCGAGAGTCGGCTAGCGGTTTCAATGAGCAGTTCTTC.

V and J are TRBV7-9 and TRBJ1-1; the match to TRBD1 covers 7 bases. The germline CDR1 and CDR2 sequences are SEHNR and FQNEAQ (reference sequence). The junction had 6 bases not matched to a gene; V was cut back by 10 bases and J by 1 base. The CDR3 has 13 amino acids. The CDR3 loop is CATNRGKNTEAFF. CDR3 DNA: TGTGCCACAAACAGGGGAAAGAACACTGAAGCTTTCTTT.

The J gene is TRBJ1-5, the V gene TRBV28, with 10 bases that match TRBD1. Germline V gives CDR1 MDHEN, CDR2 SYDVKM. After removal of 5 bases from V and 2 bases from J, the junction contained 9 bases not matched to a gene. The CDR3 extends over 17 amino acids. The CDR3 DNA reads TGTGCCAGCAGTGATTCTCCGGGGACAGGGGGCAATCAGCCCCAGCATTTT. Its translation: CASSDSPGTGGNQPQHF.

This clonotype was recorded a few times. The chain employs TRBV15 and TRBJ2-5; D is ambiguous. V was shortened by 3 bases and J by 4 bases, with 12 bases between the two germline ends. This CDR3 contains 14 residues. Germline values: CDR1 LNHNV, CDR2 YYDKDF (reference sequence). The DNA of the CDR3 is TGTGCCACCAGCAGTCTGGGCGTCAGAGAGACCCAGTACTTC. Residues: CATSSLGVRETQYF.

This clonotype was seen only a few times. The chain carries TRBV7-9 and TRBJ2-2, with 10 bases aligning to TRBD1. This CDR3 contains 12 residues. CDR1 is SEHNR, CDR2 FQNEAQ, per germline (reference sequence). The V and J ends lost 4 bases and 13 bases, in that order; junction bases with no gene match: 3. This CDR3 is CASSYRDRGLFF. CDR3 DNA: TGTGCCAGCAGCTACCGGGACAGGGGGCTGTTTTTT.

The rearrangement joins TRBV6-1 to TRBJ1-1; D possibly corresponds to TRBD1 (6 bases). The CDR3 runs to 14 residues. Germline V gene data show CDR1 as MNHNS and CDR2 as SASEGT. V was cut by 6 bases and J by 5 bases, with 16 bases left in between. CDR3 nucleotide sequence: TGTGCCAGCAGGCCAGGGGCTATGGGTACTGAAGCTTTCTTT. This encodes CASRPGAMGTEAFF.

This clonotype was observed a handful of times. This sequence joins TRBV12-3 or TRBV12-4 and TRBJ2-1, with D perhaps TRBD1 (6 bases). The CDR3 consists of 14 residues. V lost 3 bases and J 9 bases, leaving 15 bases between the germline ends. CDR3 nucleotides: TGTGCCAGCAGTTTGTGGCACAGGGAAGGTGAGCAGTTCTTC. Amino acids: CASSLWHREGEQFF.

The rearrangement joins TRBV4-1 to TRBJ1-4; no reliable D call. Looked up from germline, CDR1 is MGHRA and CDR2 is YSYEKL. V lost 1 base and J lost 8, with 11 bases in between. The CDR3 totals 14 residues. The CDR3 DNA follows: TGCGCCAGCAGCCAAGTAACCGGGTACGAAAAACTGTTTTTT. It translates to CASSQVTGYEKLFF.

The V gene is TRBV5-1, the J gene TRBJ2-7; 10 bases line up with TRBD2. The CDR3 runs 15 residues. J lost 12 bases, V lost 1 base, and 13 bases had no gene match. The germline V gene has CDR1 SGHRS and CDR2 YFSETQ. In DNA, the CDR3 is TGCGCCAGCAGCTTGCTACTAGCGGGATCTAGGCCCCTGTACTTC. It yields the protein CASSLLLAGSRPLYF.

Only a few counts were recorded for this clonotype. The chain is built from TRBV19 and TRBJ2-1, with 9 bases fitting TRBD1. V gave up 9 bases and J gave up 0 bases; unmatched junction bases: 12. Germline assignment: CDR1 LNHDA and CDR2 SQIVND (reference sequence). The CDR3 runs to 17 residues. The CDR3 spells CARQGAIPVSSYNEQFF. CDR3 nucleotide sequence: TGTGCCAGACAGGGGGCTATCCCAGTGAGCTCCTACAATGAGCAGTTCTTC.

This clonotype was observed a few times. This sequence joins TRBV5-1 and TRBJ2-1, with 10 bases identical to TRBD2. With V trimmed by 1 base and J by 6 bases, 10 bases remained unmatched. Looked up from germline, CDR1 is SGHRS and CDR2 is YFSETQ. This CDR3 has 17 residues. In DNA, the CDR3 is TGCGCCAGCAGCTTGCAGGCTAGCGGGAGCATTGGCAATGAGCAGTTCTTC. Translated, it gives CASSLQASGSIGNEQFF.

This clonotype was seen a handful of times. This sequence joins TRBV10-3 and TRBJ1-5, with D perhaps matching TRBD1 (5 bases). The germline CDR1 and CDR2 sequences are ENHRY and SYGVKD. Trimming removed 7 bases at V and 4 bases at J, with 14 bases between. The CDR3 extends over 14 amino acids. The CDR3 loop is CAIMTQEGNQPQHF. CDR3 in DNA: TGTGCCATCATGACACAGGAGGGGAATCAGCCCCAGCATTTT.